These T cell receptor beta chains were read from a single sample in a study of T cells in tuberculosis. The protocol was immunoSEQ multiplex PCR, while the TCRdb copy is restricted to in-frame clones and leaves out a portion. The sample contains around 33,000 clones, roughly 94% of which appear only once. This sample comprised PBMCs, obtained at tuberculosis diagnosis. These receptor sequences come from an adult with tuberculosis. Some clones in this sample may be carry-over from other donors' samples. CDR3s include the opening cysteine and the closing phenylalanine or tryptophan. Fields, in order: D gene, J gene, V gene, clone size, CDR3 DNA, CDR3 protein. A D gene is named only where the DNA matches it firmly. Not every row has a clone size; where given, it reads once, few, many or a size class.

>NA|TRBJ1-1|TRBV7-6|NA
TGTGCCAGCAGCCCCCCCCCGGCAGGGCGAGGCACTGAAGCTTTCTTT
CASSPPPAGRGTEAFF
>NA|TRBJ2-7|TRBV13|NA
TGTGCCAGCAGCGCAACAGGGTACGAGCAGTACTTC
CASSATGYEQYF
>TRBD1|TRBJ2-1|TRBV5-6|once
TGTGCCAGCAGCTTGGGTTGGACAGGGTACAATGAGCAGTTCTTC
CASSLGWTGYNEQFF
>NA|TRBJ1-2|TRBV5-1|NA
TGCGCCAGCAGTTCTAGACCGACTTATGGCTACACCTTC
CASSSRPTYGYTF
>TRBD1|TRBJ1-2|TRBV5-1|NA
TGCGCCAGCAGCTTGGAGGGGGCCGGGTATGGCTACACCTTC
CASSLEGAGYGYTF
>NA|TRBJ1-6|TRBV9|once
TGTGCCAGCAGCGTAGGACTCGGGGTGGATTCACCCCTCCACTTT
CASSVGLGVDSPLHF
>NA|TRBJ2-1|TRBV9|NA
TGTGCCAGCAGCCCCATAGGGGGGGTTGGGGATGAGCAGTTCTTC
CASSPIGGVGDEQFF
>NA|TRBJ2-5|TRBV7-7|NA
TGTGCCAGCAGCTTAGGAGCGTCGCCGGAGACCCAGTACTTC
CASSLGASPETQYF
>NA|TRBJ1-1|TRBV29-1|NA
TGCAGCGTTGAATACTTAATGGTGGCTTTCTTT
CSVEYLMVAFF
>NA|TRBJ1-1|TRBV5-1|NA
TGCGCCAGCAGCATACACGGACAGCCCACCCGGGACACTGAAGCTTTCTTT
CASSIHGQPTRDTEAFF
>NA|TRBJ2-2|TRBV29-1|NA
TGCAGCGTTGCGGGACGCCCGGGGGACACCGGGGAGCTGTTTTTT
CSVAGRPGDTGELFF
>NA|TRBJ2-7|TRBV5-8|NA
TGTGCCAGCAGGTGGCGGAGGGGGCGATACGAGCAGTACTTC
CASRWRRGRYEQYF
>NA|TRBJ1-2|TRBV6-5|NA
TGTGCCAGCAGTTACTCGGAGGGTGGCTACACCTTC
CASSYSEGGYTF
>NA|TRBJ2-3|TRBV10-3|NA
TGTGCCATCAGTTCCCAGGGGCCCCCAGATACGCAGTATTTT
CAISSQGPPDTQYF
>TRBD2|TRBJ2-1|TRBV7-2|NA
TGTGCCAGCAGCCCATTAGGCCGACTAGCGGGGTACAATGAGCAGTTCTTC
CASSPLGRLAGYNEQFF
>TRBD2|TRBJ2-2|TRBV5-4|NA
TGTGCCAGCAGCGCGGGACTAGCGGGGGGGAACACCGGGGAGCTGTTTTTT
CASSAGLAGGNTGELFF
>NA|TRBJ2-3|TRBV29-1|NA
TGCAGCGTGGGGCCCCATCTAGGGACGCAGTATTTT
CSVGPHLGTQYF
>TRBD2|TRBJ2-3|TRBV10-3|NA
TGTGCCATTCAAAACTCCTTAGCTAGCGGGGGCCCTCGTACGCAGTATTTT
CAIQNSLASGGPRTQYF
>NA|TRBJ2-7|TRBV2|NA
TGTGCCAGCAGTGACCAGGTATTGCAGTACTTC
CASSDQVLQYF
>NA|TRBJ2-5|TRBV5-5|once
TGTGCCAGCAGCTTACAACCAGGGCACCAAGAGACCCAGTACTTC
CASSLQPGHQETQYF